One sample yielded the 10 T cell receptor beta chains listed below, sequenced in a study of OX40 agonist ivuxolimab in advanced cancers. The protocol was immunoSEQ multiplex PCR, while the TCRdb copy is restricted to in-frame clones and leaves out a portion. The sample has roughly 14,000 clones, 82% seen once. The sequences come from CD4+ or CD8+ T cells sorted from blood, collected in a trial of the OX40 agonist ivuxolimab. The receptors shown here come from an adult with an advanced solid tumor such as melanoma, head and neck, liver or kidney cancer.

This clone was recorded once. The V call is TRBV5-1, the J call TRBJ2-3, with unresolved D. This CDR3 is built from 14 residues. V was shortened by 3 bases and J by 5 bases, with 13 bases between the two germline ends. Germline CDR1 is SGHRS and CDR2 is YFSETQ. The CDR3 sequence: CASSSGSLLDTQYF. In DNA form, the CDR3 reads TGCGCCAGCAGCTCGGGTAGTCTCCTAGATACGCAGTATTTT.

The chain employs TRBV9 and TRBJ2-5; weak D call: TRBD1 (5 bases). With 4 bases removed from V and 5 bases from J, the gap between germline ends came to 9 bases. The germline CDR1 and CDR2 sequences are SGDLS and YYNGEE. The CDR3 contains 12 residues. The CDR3 nucleotides are TGTGCCAGCAGCACCGCAGGGGAGACCCAGTACTTC. Encoded protein: CASSTAGETQYF.

V is TRBV7-8 and J is TRBJ2-3, with D unresolved. The CDR3 extends over 15 amino acids. V was cut by 6 bases and J by 2 bases, with 15 bases left in between. From germline, CDR1 is SGHVS and CDR2 FQNEAQ. The CDR3 bases are TGTGCCAGCAGGGAGCTACTGACGAACACAGATACGCAGTATTTT. Translating gives CASRELLTNTDTQYF.

This chain connects TRBV5-8 to TRBJ1-2, with D unclear. The CDR3 spans 15 residues. Germline V gives CDR1 SGHTS, CDR2 YDEGEE. Trimming took 2 bases from V and 3 from J, leaving 14 bases between them. The CDR3 spells CASSFRSESYYGYTF. CDR3 sequence (DNA): TGTGCCAGCAGCTTTCGTTCAGAGAGTTACTATGGCTACACCTTC.

The V and J genes are TRBV10-3 and TRBJ2-5; weak D call: TRBD1 (5 bases). V dropped 5 bases and J dropped 2 bases, with 9 bases sitting between them. This CDR3 has 13 amino acids. CDR1 is ENHRY and CDR2 is SYGVKD in the germline V gene. The CDR3 region is CAISQDNQETQYF. In DNA form, the CDR3 reads TGTGCCATCAGTCAGGACAATCAAGAGACCCAGTACTTC.

The chain recombines TRBV4-1 with TRBJ2-1, with unresolved D. V was pared by 4 bases and J by 0 bases, with 13 bases between. Germline-derived CDR1 and CDR2 are MGHRA and YSYEKL. This CDR3 is 16 amino acids long. CDR3 region: CASSPGWLSSYNEQFF. Here the CDR3 DNA reads TGCGCCAGCAGCCCCGGGTGGCTTAGCTCCTACAATGAGCAGTTCTTC.

V gene TRBV4-3 combines with J gene TRBJ2-1; 11 bases agree with TRBD2. CDR1 is LGHNA, CDR2 YSLEER, per germline. The CDR3 has 16 residues. V shed 3 bases and J 4 bases; nucleotides not matched to a gene: 5. In DNA form, the CDR3 reads TGCGCCAGCAGCCAGACTAGCGGGATCTTTTACAATGAGCAGTTCTTC. Amino acids: CASSQTSGIFYNEQFF.

This sequence joins TRBV6-6 and TRBJ2-2, with 7 bases aligning to TRBD1. V was clipped by 7 bases and J by 5 bases; unmatched bases: 4. Per germline, CDR1 MNHNY and CDR2 SVGAGI (reference sequence). The CDR3 is 13 residues long. Here the CDR3 DNA reads TGTGCCAGCACGGGACAGTTGACCGGGGAGCTGTTTTTT. Translating gives CASTGQLTGELFF.

The chain combines TRBV5-4 with TRBJ2-7, with TRBD2 matching 14 bases. Trimming removed 4 bases from V and 3 bases from J; junction bases left unmatched: 3. The CDR3 has 15 residues. Germline V gene sequence: CDR1 SGHNT, CDR2 YYREEE (reference sequence). The CDR3 reads CASSRTSGRLYEQYF. Here the CDR3 DNA reads TGTGCCAGCAGCCGGACTAGCGGGAGGCTCTACGAGCAGTACTTC.

The chain combines TRBV11-2 with TRBJ2-1; 12 bases are shared with TRBD2. V trimming: 0 bases; J trimming: 9 bases; junction bases outside the gene matches: 12. The germline V gene has CDR1 SGHAT and CDR2 FQNNGV. The length of the CDR3 is 18 residues. This chain's CDR3 is CASSLEVIRTSGKVEQFF. The CDR3, as DNA: TGTGCCAGCAGCTTAGAGGTGATCCGGACTAGCGGGAAAGTTGAGCAGTTCTTC.